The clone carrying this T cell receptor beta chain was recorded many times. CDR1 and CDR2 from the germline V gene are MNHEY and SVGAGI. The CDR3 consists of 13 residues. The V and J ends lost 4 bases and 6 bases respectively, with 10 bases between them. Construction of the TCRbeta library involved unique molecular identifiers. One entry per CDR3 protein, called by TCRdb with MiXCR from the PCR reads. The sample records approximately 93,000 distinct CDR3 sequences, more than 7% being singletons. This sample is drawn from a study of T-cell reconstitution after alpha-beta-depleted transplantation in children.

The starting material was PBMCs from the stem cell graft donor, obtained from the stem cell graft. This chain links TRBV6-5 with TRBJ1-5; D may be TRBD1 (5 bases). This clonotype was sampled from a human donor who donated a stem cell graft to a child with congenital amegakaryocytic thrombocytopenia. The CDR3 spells CASSSREGQPQHF. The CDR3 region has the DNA TGTGCCAGCAGTTCCAGGGAGGGTCAGCCCCAGCATTTT.